The 28 T cell receptor beta chains below all came from one sample that was sequenced in a study of regulatory T cells in long-lasting Graves disease. Building the TCR beta libraries relied on iRepertoire HTBI primers, and CDR3 regions underwent Arm-PCR. TCRdb re-called the multiplex PCR reads with MiXCR, one entry per CDR3 protein. The data show roughly 400,000 distinct CDR3 sequences, around 20% seen once. Time point specified: persistent/refractory GD, antithyroid drugs over 5 years with positive TRAb. PBMC-derived RNA was used for the TCR library. Sequenced here: peripheral blood mononuclear cells (PBMCs), sampled when the disease was refractory, from a patient treated with antithyroid drugs. Every receptor here comes from a female donor with Graves disease.

This clonotype was counted a few times. The chain joins TRBV6-1 to TRBJ2-3, with 12 bases that match TRBD2. The V gene's germline CDR1 is MNHNS and CDR2 SASEGT. This CDR3 has 17 amino acids. The V segment lost 2 bases and the J segment 2 bases; nucleotides outside the gene matches: 5. DNA of the CDR3: TGTGCCAGCAGTGAATTTCTAGCGGGAGGGGTCACAGATACGCAGTATTTT. Amino acids: CASSEFLAGGVTDTQYF.

This clonotype was seen at least ten times. The chain employs TRBV10-3 and TRBJ2-7; TRBD1 is a possible D gene (5 bases). The CDR3 contains 12 residues. V was pared by 4 bases and J by 3 bases, with 7 bases between. Germline values: CDR1 ENHRY, CDR2 SYGVKD. CDR3 region: CAISGQGYEQYF. The DNA for the CDR3 is TGTGCCATCAGTGGGCAGGGCTACGAGCAGTACTTC.

This clonotype has at least ten counts. The genes are TRBV28 and TRBJ2-5; D is perhaps TRBD1 or TRBD2 (5 bases each). The CDR3 extends over 13 amino acids. The V and J ends lost 8 bases and 1 base respectively, with 11 bases between them. CDR1 is MDHEN, CDR2 SYDVKM, per germline. CDR3 nucleotides: TGTGCCAGCGCTCGGGACGTCCAAGAGACCCAGTACTTC. Its translation: CASARDVQETQYF.

This clonotype turned up a few times. The V gene is TRBV12-3 or TRBV12-4, the J gene TRBJ1-4; unclear D gene. V was cut by 6 bases and J by 10 bases, with 15 bases left in between. The CDR3 length is 13 residues. The CDR3 DNA reads as TGTGCCAGCAGAAATGGAGGATATGGAAAACTGTTTTTT. As protein: CASRNGGYGKLFF.

This clonotype was seen repeatedly, ten times or more. This chain links TRBV20-1 with TRBJ2-7; 9 nucleotides align to TRBD1. Unmatched junction bases numbered 2, after V lost 3 bases and J lost 2 bases. This CDR3 is built from 13 residues. Germline CDR1 is DFQATT and CDR2 is SNEGSKA (reference sequence). The CDR3 DNA follows: TGCAGTGCTAGGGGACAGGGCCCCTACGAGCAGTACTTC. Amino acid sequence: CSARGQGPYEQYF.

This clonotype was counted many times. The genes are TRBV6-1 and TRBJ1-1, with D unclear. V lost 6 bases, J lost 4 bases, and 15 bases lay in between. The V gene's germline CDR1 is MNHNS and CDR2 SASEGT. The length of the CDR3 is 14 residues. This CDR3 reads CASRFEGIGTEAFF. As DNA, the CDR3 is TGTGCCAGCAGGTTCGAGGGTATCGGCACTGAAGCTTTCTTT.

The CDR3 reads CASSPSGQGYNEQFF. As DNA, the CDR3 is TGTGCCAGCAGCCCTTCGGGACAGGGCTACAATGAGCAGTTCTTC. The V and J genes are TRBV7-8 and TRBJ2-1; 9 bases match TRBD1. There are 15 residues in the CDR3. Germline CDR1 is SGHVS and CDR2 is FQNEAQ. J lost 3 bases, V lost 5 bases, and 5 bases had no gene match. The entire variable domain, with the rest obtained from reference TRBV7-8 and TRBJ2-1, is as follows: GAGVSQSPRYKVAKRGQDVALRCDPISGHVSLFWYQQALGQGPEFLTYFQNEAQLDKSGLPSDRFFAERPEGSVSTLKIQRTQQEDSAVYLCASSPSGQGYNEQFFGPGTRLTVL.

The table lists this clonotype with many counts. The V and J genes are TRBV29-1 and TRBJ1-2; the D is unclear. With 7 bases removed from V and 8 bases from J, the gap between germline ends came to 23 bases. This CDR3 is 14 amino acids long. CDR1 and CDR2 from the germline V gene are SQVTM and ANQGSEA. The CDR3 nucleotides read TGCAGCGCCACCCTGGGAGACCCACGATCCGGCTACACCTTC. Its translation is CSATLGDPRSGYTF.

This clonotype was picked up many times. This sequence joins TRBV12-3 or TRBV12-4 and TRBJ2-5; a possible D gene is TRBD1 (5 bases). CDR3 length: 14 amino acids. V dropped 1 base and J dropped 0 bases, with 6 bases sitting between them. The CDR3 DNA reads TGTGCCAGCAGTTTAGGACAGAACCAAGAGACCCAGTACTTC. Translating it yields CASSLGQNQETQYF.

The table lists this clonotype with many counts. J is TRBJ2-7 and V is TRBV30; TRBD2 aligns across 7 bases. V lost 0 bases and J lost 2; bases outside the gene matches: 13. The CDR3 has 17 amino acids. Germline-derived CDR1 and CDR2 are GTSNPN and SVGIG (reference sequence). The CDR3 here is CAWSVMKFASGTYEQYF. In DNA form, the CDR3 reads TGTGCCTGGAGTGTAATGAAGTTTGCTAGCGGAACCTACGAGCAGTACTTC.

The table lists this clonotype with many counts. This rearrangement joins TRBV10-1 to TRBJ2-7, with 7 nucleotides matching TRBD2. The CDR3 loop spans 15 amino acids. The ends lost 4 bases at V and 3 bases at J; junction bases unmatched: 9. In germline, CDR1 is WNHNN, CDR2 SYGVQD (reference sequence). The CDR3 coding sequence is TGCGCCAGCAGTGCCAGCCAGGCGGGAGTCTACGAGCAGTACTTC. Translated: CASSASQAGVYEQYF.

This clonotype showed up just a few times. J is TRBJ2-5 and V is TRBV13, with TRBD1 identical over 9 bases. This CDR3 is 16 amino acids long. Germline V gives CDR1 PRHDT, CDR2 FYEKMQ (reference sequence). V lost 5 bases and J lost 1; bases outside the gene matches: 8. The CDR3 protein is CASSVGTGLPQETQYF. The CDR3 coding sequence is TGTGCCAGCAGCGTCGGGACAGGGTTACCCCAAGAGACCCAGTACTTC.

This clonotype showed up just a few times. The chain has TRBV20-1 and TRBJ1-1; D remains unclear. The V end was cut by 2 bases, the J end by 11 bases, with 18 bases between. Germline assignment: CDR1 DFQATT and CDR2 SNEGSKA (reference sequence). This CDR3 contains 13 residues. CDR3 nucleotides: TGCAGTGCTAGACCCGACTCCAGGCTACGCGCTTTCTTT. Translation gives CSARPDSRLRAFF.

In its sample, this clonotype was seen many times. In nucleotides, the CDR3 is TGTGCCAGCAGTTTCTGGGGAGAACTCTCTGGGGCCAACGTCCTGACTTTC. It is translated as CASSFWGELSGANVLTF. This chain uses TRBV28 with TRBJ2-6, with a tentative D call TRBD2 (5 bases). The CDR3 spans 17 residues. Germline CDR1 is MDHEN and CDR2 is SYDVKM. V lost 3 bases and J 0 bases, leaving 12 bases between the germline ends.

This clonotype was recorded many times. This chain uses TRBV10-1 with TRBJ2-7, with 9 positions matching TRBD2. This CDR3 contains 15 residues. The V gene's germline CDR1 is WNHNN and CDR2 SYGVQD (reference sequence). V lost 10 bases to trimming and J lost 2 bases; unmatched junction nucleotides: 12. The CDR3 DNA reads as TGCGCCAATAGGGCCCTAGCGGGATTTACCTACGAGCAGTACTTC. It encodes CANRALAGFTYEQYF.

In regard to this clonotype: A much larger clone sits a single nucleotide away, making a read error possible. The chain couples TRBV2 to TRBJ2-4, with D tentatively TRBD1 or TRBD2 (6 bases each). Germline CDR1 is SNHLY and CDR2 is FYNNEI. CDR3 size: 12 residues. V gave up 7 bases and J gave up 11 bases, with 15 bases separating them. CDR3: CASTGGGYVQYF. The CDR3 nucleotides read TGTGCCAGCACAGGAGGGGGGTACGTTCAGTACTTC.

This clonotype showed up just a few times. The chain links TRBV20-1 to TRBJ2-2, with 10 bases lining up with TRBD2. The CDR3 runs to 18 residues. V lost 0 bases, J lost 1 base, and 8 bases stayed unmatched. Germline CDR1 DFQATT, CDR2 SNEGSKA (reference sequence). The CDR3 sequence: CSARDAASGSLNTGELFF. The CDR3 nucleotides are TGCAGTGCTAGAGATGCAGCTAGCGGGAGCCTGAACACCGGGGAGCTGTTTTTT.

This chain connects TRBV19 to TRBJ2-7; either TRBD1 or TRBD2 may supply D (5 bases each). This CDR3 region has 13 residues. The germline V and J ends were trimmed by 6 bases and 5 bases, with 14 bases remaining between them. Germline CDR1 is LNHDA and CDR2 is SQIVND (reference sequence). This CDR3 reads CASRRAGLDEQYF. CDR3 nucleotides: TGTGCCAGTAGGAGGGCAGGGTTGGACGAGCAGTACTTC.

This sequence joins TRBV18 and TRBJ2-1, with D perhaps matching TRBD1 or TRBD2 (5 bases each). Germline V lookup: CDR1 KGHSH, CDR2 LQKENI. The CDR3 sequence is 17 residues long. The germline V and J ends were trimmed by 6 bases and 10 bases, with 28 bases remaining between them. CDR3 nucleotide sequence: TGTGCCAGCTCCCGGACGGGGCAGGGATTTGGCGTAGGCGAGCAGTTCTTC. Encoded protein: CASSRTGQGFGVGEQFF. Full variable domain (outside the CDR3, taken from reference TRBV18 and TRBJ2-1): NAGVMQNPRHLVRRRGQEARLRCSPMKGHSHVYWYRQLPEEGLKFMVYLQKENIIDESGMPKERFSAEFPKEGPSILRIQQVVRGDSAAYFCASSRTGQGFGVGEQFFGPGTRLTVL.

This clonotype was picked up a small number of times. This chain connects TRBV28 to TRBJ1-5; TRBD1 might be the D (5 bases). From germline, CDR1 is MDHEN and CDR2 SYDVKM. The CDR3 contains 14 residues. Trimming shortened V by 3 bases and J by 8 bases, and 14 bases separated the two germline ends. The CDR3: CASSFKGNREPQHF. The CDR3 region has the DNA TGTGCCAGCAGTTTTAAGGGGAATAGGGAGCCCCAGCATTTT.

This clonotype was seen only a few times. One end of the junction does not line up with germline, which may come from a read error. The chain employs TRBV7-2 and TRBJ2-2; the D is unclear. This CDR3 region has 15 residues. CDR1 and CDR2 (germline): SGHTA, FQGNSA. CDR3 residues: CASSLGVQNPGELFF. CDR3 DNA sequence: TGTGCCAGCAGCTTAGGGGTACAGAACCCCGGGGAGCTGTTTTTT.

This clonotype was counted between two and nine times. With a much larger clone just one base away, this may be a read error. The V gene is TRBV7-2, the J gene TRBJ1-1; 7 bases fit TRBD1. V dropped 2 bases and J dropped 1; count of bases not matched to a gene: 1. CDR1 is SGHTA, CDR2 FQGNSA, per germline. CDR3 size: 14 residues. CDR3 DNA sequence: TGTGCCAGCAGCTTATGGACAGGGAACACTGAAGCTTTCTTT. Translation: CASSLWTGNTEAFF.

The sample holds many counts of this clonotype. The gene calls are TRBV3-1 and TRBJ2-5; D perhaps matches TRBD2 (6 bases). Germline V CDR1 and CDR2: LGHDT, YNNKEL (reference sequence). The V gene lost 0 bases and the J gene lost 0 bases, with 11 bases spanning the gap. The CDR3 covers 16 residues. Written as DNA, the CDR3 is TGTGCCAGCAGCCAAGAATGGACTAACTACCAAGAGACCCAGTACTTC. Its protein is CASSQEWTNYQETQYF.

This clonotype showed up just once. The chain couples TRBV20-1 to TRBJ2-7; TRBD2 matches 9 bases. Unmatched junction bases numbered 7, after V lost 0 bases and J lost 4 bases. CDR1 DFQATT and CDR2 SNEGSKA come from the germline V gene (reference sequence). This CDR3 has 15 amino acids. CDR3 residues: CSARDPSGNSYEQYF. The DNA for the CDR3 is TGCAGTGCTAGAGATCCTAGCGGGAACAGTTACGAGCAGTACTTC.

The table lists this clonotype with many counts. V is TRBV30 and J is TRBJ2-7; either TRBD1 or TRBD2 may fit D (5 bases each). The CDR3 contains 12 residues. Germline V lookup: CDR1 GTSNPN, CDR2 SVGIG (reference sequence). The V end lost 5 bases, the J end lost 5 bases, and 13 bases lay between the germline ends. In DNA form, the CDR3 reads TGTGCCTGGGGTGGGGGAAGCCACGAGCAGTACTTC. Its protein product is CAWGGGSHEQYF.

As for this clonotype: This may be a read error: a much more frequent sequence differs by one nucleotide. The chain recombines TRBV5-1 with TRBJ1-2; D gene uncertain. The CDR3 consists of 11 residues. The V gene's germline CDR1 is SGHRS and CDR2 YFSETQ. This CDR3 is CAGSLGVGYTF. The CDR3 nucleotides read TGCGCCGGCAGCCTGGGAGTAGGCTACACCTTC.

Ten or more counts support this clonotype. J is TRBJ2-7 and V is TRBV20-1; 7 positions match TRBD1. Germline lookup yields CDR1 DFQATT and CDR2 SNEGSKA (reference sequence). V was clipped by 5 bases and J by 5 bases; unmatched bases: 9. The CDR3 extends over 13 amino acids. The CDR3 DNA reads as TGCAGTGCTGAGAACGACAGGGTGGACGAGCAGTACTTC. Translating gives CSAENDRVDEQYF.

Ten or more counts support this clonotype. The chain carries TRBV28 and TRBJ1-5; tentative D call: TRBD1 (6 bases). CDR3 size: 15 residues. Germline V gene lookup returns CDR1 MDHEN and CDR2 SYDVKM. V was pared by 6 bases and J by 7 bases, with 19 bases between. CDR3 sequence (DNA): TGTGCCAGCAGAGATCCAACAGGGACGGGCCAGCCCCAGCATTTT. Protein product: CASRDPTGTGQPQHF.